This T cell receptor (beta chain) is drawn from a study of PD-L1 blockade in urothelial cancer. Sequenced by immunoSEQ multiplex PCR; TCRdb stores in-frame clones only, minus some. The sample holds 30,000 to 40,000 clones, more than 85% seen once. Time point denoted: pretreatment peripheral blood. V lost 10 bases and J lost 9, with 19 bases in between. The germline V gene has CDR1 MDHEN and CDR2 SYDVKM. The CDR3 length is 13 residues. The genes are TRBV28 and TRBJ1-5; perhaps TRBD1 as D (5 bases). The starting material was PBMCs, obtained around atezolizumab (anti-PD-L1) treatment. The sequence came from a woman aged 55-75 years with urothelial cancer. CDR3 region: CATRDSGVGPQHF. In nucleotides, the CDR3 is TGTGCCACCCGGGACTCCGGTGTGGGGCCCCAGCATTTT.